This TCR beta chain was captured in a study of STAT5B mutations in CD4+ large granular lymphocyte leukemia. General study results and limits: TRBV06-family usage was enriched in top patient clones (8/27) versus controls (2/35). Main leukemic clonotypes were patient-specific, but roughly 25% appeared at low frequency elsewhere.

This CDR3 has 15 amino acids. Trimming took off 1 base at V and 5 bases at J, with 13 bases between the two ends. Germline CDR1 SGHDT, CDR2 YYEEEE. Assay used: immunoSEQ multiplex PCR; TCRdb lists only in-frame clones, some missing. Of tens of thousands of clones detected, 60% to 85% appear once; the ten largest clones hold around 1%. Notes on this clone: What it binds is not known.

Healthy controls were blood donor buffy coats. The TCR was taken from a human donor in good health. This sequence joins TRBV5-6 and TRBJ1-5; a possible D gene is TRBD1 (5 bases). Sequencing was done on a sample of CD4+ T cells from blood buffy coats. The CDR3 here is CASSLLRDGHQPQHF. The CDR3, as DNA: TGTGCCAGCAGCTTGCTCCGGGACGGTCATCAGCCCCAGCATTTT.